This T cell receptor beta chain was documented in a study of blood T cell repertoires in COVID-19. About the study: Collection of acute and convalescent COVID-19 samples took place in the United States, Italy and Spain. T cells, B-cell-depleted T cells, or PBMCs supplied cDNA or gDNA.

Worth noting for this clone: Germline and junction disagree at one end, which may indicate a read error.

Original processing notes: Nucleated cell counts were estimated from reference gene primer amplification. This table comes from immunoSEQ multiplex PCR, and its TCRdb copy is limited to in-frame clones, with some not included. V and J calls and clone size are those listed in that table; D and trimming were worked out from the DNA. The sample has 150,000 to 200,000 clones; 89% are singletons. This CDR3 has 13 amino acids. Germline V gene lookup returns CDR1 MDHEN and CDR2 SYDVKM. Participants were aged about 18 to 90 years, lived in 20 to 25 US areas, and enrolled virtually. What was sequenced was PBMCs or T cells enriched from blood (not recorded which). This receptor was taken from a woman between 40 and 50 years old with acute COVID-19. The rearrangement uses TRBV28 and TRBJ1-2; D is unresolved. CDR3 coding DNA: TGTGCCAGCCGTTTATCGGGGAACTATGGCTACACCTTC. This gives the protein CASRLSGNYGYTF.